This TCR beta chain is drawn from a study of T cell responses to AZD1222 COVID-19 vaccine. Study context: Analyses pooled second doses at about 4 or about 12 weeks. Study-level findings and limits: Clonal diversity was possibly underestimated; the donors were predominantly white British and more often female.

Sequenced by immunoSEQ multiplex PCR; TCRdb stores in-frame clones only, minus some. The sample shows 150,000 to 180,000 clones, about 87% of them seen only once. On this clone itself: What it recognizes is unknown.

CDR3 length equals 13 residues. Per germline, CDR1 WSHSY and CDR2 SAAADI. Trimming took 5 bases from V and 1 from J, leaving 8 bases between them. This receptor was identified in an adult in good health. The V call is TRBV10-2, the J call TRBJ2-5, with D unclear. The input for sequencing was peripheral blood, taken on day 0 of AZD1222 vaccination. The CDR3: CASSRASQETQYF. The CDR3 nucleotides are TGCGCCAGCAGTCGAGCCAGCCAAGAGACCCAGTACTTC.